One and the same sample provided the 23 T cell receptor beta chains below, sequenced in a study of T cell repertoires in cytomegalovirus infection. TCRdb fed the reads into MiXCR, producing one record per CDR3 protein. There are 400,000 or so distinct CDR3 sequences in the sample; about 33% occur only once, and roughly 13% lies in the top ten. The source material was PBMCs. Receptors originate from a human donor in good health (CMV status not recorded). Some clones in this sample may be carry-over from other donors' samples.

As for this clonotype: The junction does not match germline at one end; this may be a read error. The chain carries TRBV11-3 and TRBJ1-2; the D gene is possibly TRBD1 (6 bases). The CDR3 sequence is 10 residues long. CDR1 and CDR2 from the germline V gene are SGHNT and YENEEA. In DNA form, the CDR3 reads TGTGCCAGCAGAAAGGGGGGGGGACTCTTC. It translates to CASRKGGGLF.

This clonotype showed up just a few times. The chain links TRBV12-3 or TRBV12-4 to TRBJ2-7; 11 nucleotides match TRBD1. The J segment lost 2 bases and the V segment lost 4 bases, leaving 10 bases of the junction unmatched. The CDR3 covers 17 residues. CDR3 protein: CASSSIRPGQGAYEQYF. As DNA, the CDR3 is TGTGCCAGCAGTTCGATCCGACCGGGACAGGGGGCCTACGAGCAGTACTTC.

This chain links TRBV4-2 with TRBJ1-1; unclear D gene. The germline V gene has CDR1 LGHNA and CDR2 YNFKEQ. The ends were cut back, 2 bases at V and 5 bases at J, with 12 bases in the middle. The CDR3 runs to 14 residues. The CDR3 DNA sequence: TGTGCCAGCAGCCAAAGGACCGGGCCGACTGAAGCTTTCTTT. Protein sequence: CASSQRTGPTEAFF.

Note on this clonotype: Being one base from a much bigger clone, this may be a read error. The chain combines TRBV19 with TRBJ2-3, with 7 positions matching TRBD2. The germline V gene encodes CDR1 LNHDA and CDR2 SQIVND (reference sequence). V was pared by 7 bases and J by 8 bases, with 9 bases of the junction left unmatched. The CDR3 consists of 13 residues. The chain's CDR3 is CASTGGGAVTQYF. In DNA form, the CDR3 reads TGTGCCAGTACCGGCGGGGGTGCAGTTACGCAGTATTTT.

This clonotype was counted a few times. The chain couples TRBV28 to TRBJ1-5, with D perhaps matching TRBD1 (6 bases). V lost 2 bases to trimming and J lost 3 bases, with 11 bases between them. Germline V gives CDR1 MDHEN, CDR2 SYDVKM. The CDR3 sequence is 15 residues long. CDR3 loop: CASSLRGAYNQPQHF. DNA of the CDR3: TGTGCCAGCAGTTTACGGGGGGCCTACAATCAGCCCCAGCATTTT.

J is TRBJ2-5 and V is TRBV28; no clear D. CDR1 is MDHEN and CDR2 is SYDVKM in the germline V gene. Trimming took off 5 bases at V and 3 bases at J, with 7 bases between the two ends. The CDR3 sequence is 12 residues long. CDR3 coding DNA: TGTGCCAGCAGTACCGACGAAGAGACCCAGTACTTC. Translated, it gives CASSTDEETQYF. Complete variable domain (other parts from reference TRBV28 and TRBJ2-5): DVKVTQSSRYLVKRTGEKVFLECVQDMDHENMFWYRQDPGLGLRLIYFSYDVKMKEKGDIPEGYSVSREKKERFSLILESASTNQTSMYLCASSTDEETQYFGPGTRLLVL.

This clonotype was detected only a few times. The chain combines TRBV12-3 or TRBV12-4 with TRBJ1-5; tentatively, D is TRBD1 (5 bases). The CDR3 has 16 residues. Trimming pared 6 bases from V and 0 bases from J, leaving 15 bases between. The CDR3 protein is CASSGDSEYSNQPQHF. The CDR3 DNA follows: TGTGCCAGCAGCGGCGACAGCGAGTATAGCAATCAGCCCCAGCATTTT.

This sequence joins TRBV6-1 and TRBJ2-1; TRBD2 agrees at 10 bases. V dropped 6 bases and J dropped 4; count of bases not matched to a gene: 12. This CDR3 has 17 residues. The germline CDR1 and CDR2 sequences are MNHNS and SASEGT. The CDR3 DNA reads TGTGCCAGCAGCTCTAGGGGAGGACTAGCGGTTTACAATGAGCAGTTCTTC. Its translation is CASSSRGGLAVYNEQFF.

The rearrangement uses TRBV4-3 and TRBJ1-6; perhaps TRBD1 as D (6 bases). This CDR3 is built from 15 residues. Germline V CDR1 and CDR2: LGHNA, YSLEER. Trimming cost V 3 bases and J 8 bases, with 14 bases left between them. The CDR3 nucleotides read TGCGCCAGCAGCCACGATTGGGGACACTATTCACCCCTCCACTTT. Amino acids: CASSHDWGHYSPLHF.

This clonotype was seen a few times. Here the CDR3 DNA reads TGTGCCAGCAGTGCGGACAGCTATGGCTACACCTTC. This encodes CASSADSYGYTF. This chain uses TRBV6-2 or TRBV6-3 with TRBJ1-2, with a tentative D call TRBD1 (6 bases). Germline V gene data show CDR1 as MNHEY and CDR2 as SVGEGT. Trimming cost V 5 bases and J 4 bases, with 8 bases left between them. The CDR3 length is 12 residues.

This clonotype was seen a handful of times. The chain employs TRBV7-9 and TRBJ2-1; 12 bases map to TRBD1. Germline-derived CDR1 and CDR2 are SEHNR and FQNEAQ (reference sequence). The CDR3 is 16 residues long. The ends lost 5 bases at V and 5 bases at J; junction bases unmatched: 7. CDR3 loop: CASSRRDRGRDNEQFF. The CDR3 coding sequence is TGTGCCAGCAGCCGACGGGACAGGGGGCGCGACAATGAGCAGTTCTTC.

The CDR3 here is CASSLGLGLSSGNTIYF. CDR3 bases: TGTGCCAGCAGCTTAGGGCTGGGCTTGTCCTCTGGAAACACCATATATTTT. The rearrangement links TRBV7-8 to TRBJ1-3; D not resolved. The CDR3 contains 17 residues. With 1 base removed from V and 0 bases from J, the gap between germline ends came to 13 bases. Germline V CDR1 and CDR2: SGHVS, FQNEAQ.

For the CDR3, the DNA is TGTGCCAGCAGCCAAGATAGAAGGGGAACGAACACTGAAGCTTTCTTT. Translation gives CASSQDRRGTNTEAFF. The chain combines TRBV3-1 with TRBJ1-1; TRBD1 is a possible D gene (5 bases). The germline CDR1 and CDR2 sequences are LGHDT and YNNKEL (reference sequence). Trimming took off 0 bases at V and 1 base at J, with 12 bases between the two ends. The CDR3 is made up of 16 amino acids.

This clonotype showed up many times. This chain joins TRBV7-2 and TRBJ2-1; 10 bases align to TRBD1. J was trimmed by 4 bases and V by 5 bases; bases with no gene match: 8. This CDR3 has 16 residues. Per the germline V gene, CDR1 is SGHTA and CDR2 is FQGNSA. In DNA form, the CDR3 reads TGTGCCAGCAGCGCCATCGACAGGGGGCCGTACAATGAGCAGTTCTTC. Protein: CASSAIDRGPYNEQFF.

In this sample, this clonotype turned up a few times. The rearrangement joins TRBV7-9 to TRBJ2-5; 12 positions match TRBD2. The CDR3 contains 15 residues. Germline trimming cut 6 bases from V and 4 bases from J; bases unmatched to any gene: 6. The germline V gene has CDR1 SEHNR and CDR2 FQNEAQ (reference sequence). The CDR3 here is CASRPSGGAGETQYF. Here the CDR3 DNA reads TGTGCCAGCAGACCTAGCGGGGGGGCCGGAGAGACCCAGTACTTC.

The V gene is TRBV7-2, the J gene TRBJ2-7, with TRBD1 matching over 7 bases. This CDR3 has 13 amino acids. V lost 5 bases and J lost 7; bases outside the gene matches: 8. The germline V gene has CDR1 SGHTA and CDR2 FQGNSA. CDR3 in amino acids: CASSQDRRGEQYF. The CDR3 coding sequence is TGTGCCAGCAGCCAGGACAGGAGAGGAGAGCAGTACTTC. Using reference TRBV7-2 and TRBJ2-7 for the parts outside the CDR3, the full variable domain is GAGVSQSPSNKVTEKGKDVELRCDPISGHTALYWYRQSLGQGLEFLIYFQGNSAPDKSGLPSDRFSAERTGGSVSTLTIQRTQQEDSAVYLCASSQDRRGEQYFGPGTRLTVT.

This clonotype has just a few counts. The gene calls are TRBV4-3 and TRBJ2-1, with D possibly TRBD2 on 6 matching bases. Trimming cost V 0 bases and J 10 bases, with 13 bases left between them. The CDR3 length is 14 residues. Looked up from germline, CDR1 is LGHNA and CDR2 is YSLEER. CDR3 DNA sequence: TGCGCCAGCAGCCAAGAGTGGGGGAGGCGCGAGCAGTTCTTC. Its protein is CASSQEWGRREQFF.

J is TRBJ1-2 and V is TRBV28, with a possible D match to TRBD1 (5 bases). Between the trimmed V and J ends, which lost 1 base and 3 bases, there was a span of 9 bases. Germline CDR1 reads MDHEN; CDR2 reads SYDVKM. The CDR3 loop spans 14 amino acids. The CDR3 protein is CASSLSLGDYGYTF. In DNA, the CDR3 is TGTGCCAGCAGTTTATCCCTGGGGGACTATGGCTACACCTTC.

There are many counts of this clonotype. The chain has TRBV7-8 and TRBJ2-7; possible D gene TRBD1, 7 bases. CDR1 is SGHVS, CDR2 FQNEAQ, per germline. Deletions cut 5 bases from V and 7 bases from J, with 21 bases between. This CDR3 contains 15 residues. The CDR3 DNA sequence: TGTGCCAGCAGCCTTTGGACAGGCCCCCGGGGGGAGCAGTACTTC. Protein product: CASSLWTGPRGEQYF.

The chain combines TRBV6-2 or TRBV6-3 with TRBJ1-1; no definite D call. The CDR3 has 14 amino acids. The ends were cut back, 4 bases at V and 5 bases at J, with 14 bases in the middle. The germline V gene encodes CDR1 MNHEY and CDR2 SVGEGT. For the CDR3, the DNA is TGTGCCAGCAGTTTCAAAATCCATTTAACTGAAGCTTTCTTT. Translation: CASSFKIHLTEAFF.

Only a few counts were recorded for this clonotype. The V gene is TRBV7-6, the J gene TRBJ2-1; 8 positions match TRBD2. The CDR3 consists of 14 residues. CDR1 and CDR2 from the germline V gene are SGHVS and FNYEAQ. V was clipped by 5 bases and J by 7 bases; unmatched bases: 7. In DNA form, the CDR3 reads TGTGCCAGCAGCCAATCTACGGGGGGGAATGAGCAGTTCTTC. This codes for CASSQSTGGNEQFF.

The chain has TRBV7-9 and TRBJ2-5; 10 bases align to TRBD2. The V gene end was trimmed by 4 bases and the J gene end by 1 base; junction bases not matched to a gene: 3. CDR3 length equals 15 residues. The V gene's germline CDR1 is SEHNR and CDR2 FQNEAQ (reference sequence). CDR3 protein: CASSYSGGIQETQYF. The CDR3 region has the DNA TGTGCCAGCAGCTATAGCGGGGGGATCCAAGAGACCCAGTACTTC.

The chain is built from TRBV28 and TRBJ1-4; no clear D gene. With 6 bases removed from V and 5 bases from J, the gap between germline ends came to 7 bases. The CDR3 runs to 12 residues. Per germline, CDR1 MDHEN and CDR2 SYDVKM. CDR3 amino acids: CASRIVNEKLFF. The DNA for the CDR3 is TGTGCCAGCAGAATAGTCAATGAAAAACTGTTTTTT.